This is a list of T cell receptor beta chains from one sample in a study of monozygotic twins with inflammatory bowel disease. Reprocessing the 5' RACE reads, TCRdb reports a single entry for every CDR3 protein and omits DNA. This sample's clone table lists about 380,000 distinct CDR3 sequences. Sequencing used blood. Receptors were obtained from a human donor with ulcerative colitis or Crohn's disease, or a healthy co-twin of an affected twin (not recorded which). The CDR3 runs from the conserved cysteine through the conserved F or W. Fields, in order: J gene, V gene, CDR3 protein.

j_call: TRBJ1-2
v_call: TRBV7-2
cdr3_aa: CASSLTRDSGYGYTF

j_call: TRBJ2-5
v_call: TRBV18
cdr3_aa: CASSPPAGRETQYF

j_call: TRBJ1-6
v_call: TRBV19
cdr3_aa: CASSIPGGGDSPLHF

j_call: TRBJ2-3
v_call: TRBV5-1
cdr3_aa: CASSLSTSGGADTQYF

j_call: TRBJ2-3
v_call: TRBV20-1
cdr3_aa: CSAIGIAGVSSSGMDTQYF

j_call: TRBJ2-5
v_call: TRBV4-1
cdr3_aa: CASSQPRDSQETQYF

j_call: TRBJ1-6
v_call: TRBV5-1
cdr3_aa: CASSLFLDQDSPLHF

j_call: TRBJ1-1
v_call: TRBV18
cdr3_aa: CASSPLGQGNTEAFF

j_call: TRBJ1-5
v_call: TRBV4-1
cdr3_aa: CASSQAGHSRDSNQPQHF

j_call: TRBJ2-2
v_call: TRBV4-3
cdr3_aa: CASSQEVRRGNTGELFF

j_call: TRBJ2-2
v_call: TRBV12-3/TRBV12-4
cdr3_aa: CASSFTSGGINPNRELVF

j_call: TRBJ2-1
v_call: TRBV12-5
cdr3_aa: CASGLRGPGRQSYNEQFF

j_call: TRBJ1-6
v_call: TRBV12-3/TRBV12-4
cdr3_aa: CASSLPLTDSPLHF

j_call: TRBJ2-7
v_call: TRBV7-6
cdr3_aa: CASSLRREYEQYF

j_call: TRBJ2-7
v_call: TRBV20-1
cdr3_aa: CSARSLEAPAYEQYF

j_call: TRBJ2-1
v_call: TRBV19
cdr3_aa: CASKLLEGNNEQFF

j_call: TRBJ1-2
v_call: TRBV6-5
cdr3_aa: CASGKWGYGYTF

j_call: TRBJ1-5
v_call: TRBV29-1
cdr3_aa: CSVGDRDGQPQHF

j_call: TRBJ2-1
v_call: TRBV27
cdr3_aa: CASSSGTGLVNEQFF

j_call: TRBJ2-3
v_call: TRBV6-5
cdr3_aa: CASSYGAIRTDTQYF

j_call: TRBJ1-3
v_call: TRBV20-1
cdr3_aa: CSARDPDRGSGNTIYF

j_call: TRBJ1-1
v_call: TRBV5-1
cdr3_aa: CASSPAGTGSGAFF

j_call: TRBJ2-2
v_call: TRBV27
cdr3_aa: CASSLSGNTGELFF

j_call: TRBJ2-7
v_call: TRBV10-3
cdr3_aa: CAISGSAYEQYF

j_call: TRBJ2-7
v_call: TRBV20-1
cdr3_aa: CSAPLTGGGSYEQYF

j_call: TRBJ2-1
v_call: TRBV6-5
cdr3_aa: CASSYYSGGGPYNEQFF

j_call: TRBJ1-6
v_call: TRBV12-3/TRBV12-4
cdr3_aa: CASSPRQGSDSPLHF

j_call: TRBJ2-7
v_call: TRBV6-1
cdr3_aa: CASSFGTGQTYEQYF

j_call: TRBJ2-7
v_call: TRBV4-3
cdr3_aa: CASSQDNPGGTGNYYEQYF

j_call: TRBJ2-1
v_call: TRBV5-1
cdr3_aa: CASSLWDRGGYNEQFF

j_call: TRBJ2-7
v_call: TRBV4-3
cdr3_aa: CASSQVGQGGYEQYF

j_call: TRBJ1-1
v_call: TRBV10-2
cdr3_aa: CASSEGRTGGGEAFF

j_call: TRBJ2-5
v_call: TRBV27
cdr3_aa: CASSSTLGGRGETQYF

j_call: TRBJ2-1
v_call: TRBV7-2
cdr3_aa: CASSPDSLPSYNEQFF

j_call: TRBJ2-4
v_call: TRBV5-6
cdr3_aa: CASSVGTAKNIQYF

j_call: TRBJ2-7
v_call: TRBV5-1
cdr3_aa: CASSSRTTNEQYF

j_call: TRBJ2-2
v_call: TRBV12-3/TRBV12-4
cdr3_aa: CASSSPAGELFF

j_call: TRBJ2-7
v_call: TRBV29-1
cdr3_aa: CSVEDLSDRGRTYEQYF

j_call: TRBJ2-7
v_call: TRBV9
cdr3_aa: CASSEPYAGSEQYF

j_call: TRBJ2-7
v_call: TRBV7-2
cdr3_aa: CASKPDRPSYEQYF

j_call: TRBJ2-5
v_call: TRBV7-6
cdr3_aa: CASSLALAGDTQETQYF